The 9 T cell receptor beta chains listed next were all sequenced from one sample in a study of blood T cell repertoires in COVID-19. Clones were read by immunoSEQ multiplex PCR, and TCRdb kept only the in-frame ones, dropping some. The sample holds 310,000 or so clones, around nine tenths seen once. The specimen was peripheral blood. The receptors stem from a man aged 50-59 years with active or convalescent COVID-19.

The V gene is TRBV18, the J gene TRBJ2-3; TRBD2 matches at 15 bases. The length of the CDR3 is 18 residues. The germline V gene encodes CDR1 KGHSH and CDR2 LQKENI. J was trimmed by 1 base and V by 3 bases; bases with no gene match: 5. CDR3 nucleotide sequence: TGTGCCAGCTCACCTCCGGGACTAGCGGGGGGCCGCACAGATACGCAGTATTTT. Residues: CASSPPGLAGGRTDTQYF.

In its sample, this clone was seen a few times. The chain uses TRBV9 and TRBJ1-6; a weak D match, TRBD1 (5 bases). This CDR3 has 15 residues. The V end lost 0 bases, the J end lost 6 bases, and 10 bases lay between the germline ends. The germline V gene has CDR1 SGDLS and CDR2 YYNGEE. The chain's CDR3 is CASSVAGLGNSPLHF. In nucleotides, the CDR3 is TGTGCCAGCAGCGTAGCAGGGTTAGGTAATTCACCCCTCCACTTT.

J is TRBJ1-4 and V is TRBV4-2, with D possibly being TRBD1 (5 bases). In germline, CDR1 is LGHNA, CDR2 YNFKEQ. V was shortened by 4 bases and J by 1 base, with 22 bases between the two germline ends. The CDR3 has 19 residues. The CDR3 is CASSREDGGGDVTNEKLFF. The DNA of the CDR3 is TGTGCCAGCAGCCGAGAGGATGGGGGAGGGGACGTAACTAATGAAAAACTGTTTTTT.

This clone was seen just once. The rearrangement links TRBV28 to TRBJ1-2; D is possibly TRBD1 (6 bases). Trimming cost V 2 bases and J 4 bases, with 17 bases left between them. The length of the CDR3 is 16 residues. Germline CDR1 reads MDHEN; CDR2 reads SYDVKM. CDR3 nucleotide sequence: TGTGCCAGCAGTTTACTCACCCAGGGGACGGGCTATGGCTACACCTTC. It yields the protein CASSLLTQGTGYGYTF.

The chain recombines TRBV6-2 or TRBV6-3 with TRBJ2-1; D perhaps matches TRBD2 (6 bases). The CDR3 length is 13 residues. From germline, CDR1 is MNHEY and CDR2 SVGEGT. The germline V and J ends were trimmed by 6 bases and 9 bases, with 15 bases remaining between them. The CDR3 loop is CASSLAGGAEQFF. CDR3 coding DNA: TGTGCCAGCAGCCTGGCCGGGGGTGCTGAGCAGTTCTTC.

This sequence joins TRBV2 and TRBJ1-4; 10 nucleotides match TRBD1. The CDR3 runs 16 residues. Trimming took 6 bases from V and 5 from J; bases not matched to a gene: 9. The V gene's germline CDR1 is SNHLY and CDR2 FYNNEI. CDR3 loop: CASRGDRGAPNEKLFF. The CDR3 DNA follows: TGTGCCAGCAGGGGGGACAGGGGCGCCCCGAATGAAAAACTGTTTTTT.

The chain links TRBV10-3 to TRBJ1-5; possible D gene TRBD1, 5 bases. The CDR3 runs 14 residues. Deletions cut 3 bases from V and 5 bases from J, with 11 bases between. Per the germline V gene, CDR1 is ENHRY and CDR2 is SYGVKD. The CDR3 region is CAISDRPGDQPQHF. CDR3 sequence (DNA): TGTGCCATCAGTGATCGACCGGGGGATCAGCCCCAGCATTTT.

This chain connects TRBV3-1 (or the pseudogene TRBV3-2) to TRBJ1-2; the D is unclear. Germline CDR1 LGHDT, CDR2 YNNKEL (reference sequence). The CDR3 runs to 13 residues. V shed 1 base and J shed 8 bases, with 11 bases lying between them. CDR3 amino acids: CASSQGVGQGYTF. CDR3 sequence (DNA): TGTGCCAGCAGCCAAGGAGTTGGGCAGGGCTACACCTTC.

The chain uses TRBV3-1 (or the pseudogene TRBV3-2) and TRBJ1-1, with unresolved D. Germline CDR1 is LGHDT and CDR2 is YNNKEL (reference sequence). The CDR3 is made up of 12 amino acids. V was pared by 3 bases and J by 2 bases, with 4 bases between. The DNA for the CDR3 is TGTGCCAGCAGCCAGTTAAACACTGAAGCTTTCTTT. Translated: CASSQLNTEAFF.